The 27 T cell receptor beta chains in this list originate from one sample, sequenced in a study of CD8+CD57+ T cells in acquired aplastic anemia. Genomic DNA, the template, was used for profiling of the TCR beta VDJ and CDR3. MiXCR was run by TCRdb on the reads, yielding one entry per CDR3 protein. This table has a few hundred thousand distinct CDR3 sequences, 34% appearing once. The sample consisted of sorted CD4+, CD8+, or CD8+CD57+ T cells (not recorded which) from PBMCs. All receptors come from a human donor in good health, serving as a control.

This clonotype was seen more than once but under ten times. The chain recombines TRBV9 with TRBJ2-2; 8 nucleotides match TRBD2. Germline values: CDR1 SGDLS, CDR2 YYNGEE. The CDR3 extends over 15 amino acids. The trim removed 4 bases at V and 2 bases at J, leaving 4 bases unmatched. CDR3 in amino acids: CASSPLAVNTGELFF. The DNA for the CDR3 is TGTGCCAGCAGCCCACTAGCGGTTAACACCGGGGAGCTGTTTTTT.

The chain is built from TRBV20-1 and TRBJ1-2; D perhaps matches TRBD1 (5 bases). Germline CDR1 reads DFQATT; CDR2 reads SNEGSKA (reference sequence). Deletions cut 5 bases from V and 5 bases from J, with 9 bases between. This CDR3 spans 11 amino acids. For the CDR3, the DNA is TGCAGTGCTCCGGCAGGGTATGGCTACACCTTC. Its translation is CSAPAGYGYTF.

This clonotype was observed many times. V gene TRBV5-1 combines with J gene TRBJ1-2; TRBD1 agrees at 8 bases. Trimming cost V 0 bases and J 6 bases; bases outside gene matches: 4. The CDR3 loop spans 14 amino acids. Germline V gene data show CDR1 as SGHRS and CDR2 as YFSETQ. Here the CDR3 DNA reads TGCGCCAGCAGCTTGGGGCAGGGGGCGGATGGCTACACCTTC. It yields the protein CASSLGQGADGYTF.

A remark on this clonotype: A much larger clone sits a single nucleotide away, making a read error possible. In DNA form, the CDR3 reads TGCAGTGCTAGTGGGACTAGCGGGAGCCCGCCCTGCGAGCAGTACTTC. Its translation: CSASGTSGSPPCEQYF. This rearrangement joins TRBV20-1 to TRBJ2-7; 14 bases are a match to TRBD2. Unmatched junction bases numbered 10, after V lost 3 bases and J lost 6 bases. The germline gives CDR1 DFQATT, CDR2 SNEGSKA (reference sequence). The CDR3 has 16 residues.

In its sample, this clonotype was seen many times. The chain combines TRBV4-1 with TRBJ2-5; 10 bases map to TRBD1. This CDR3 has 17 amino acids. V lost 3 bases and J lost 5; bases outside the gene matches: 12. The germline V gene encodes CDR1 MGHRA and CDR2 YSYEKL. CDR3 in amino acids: CASSHVFGTGDPETQYF. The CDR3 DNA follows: TGCGCCAGCAGCCACGTATTCGGGACAGGGGATCCGGAGACCCAGTACTTC.

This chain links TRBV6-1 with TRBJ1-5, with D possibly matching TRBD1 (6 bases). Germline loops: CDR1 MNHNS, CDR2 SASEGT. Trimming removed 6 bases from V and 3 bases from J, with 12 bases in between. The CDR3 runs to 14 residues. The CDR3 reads CASSSDSINQPQHF. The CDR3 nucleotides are TGTGCCAGCAGCTCGGACAGTATCAATCAGCCCCAGCATTTT.

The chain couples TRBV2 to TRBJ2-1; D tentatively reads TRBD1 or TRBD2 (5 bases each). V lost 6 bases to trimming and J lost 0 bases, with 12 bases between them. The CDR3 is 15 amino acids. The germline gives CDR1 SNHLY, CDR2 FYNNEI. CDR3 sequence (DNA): TGTGCCAGCAGCCGGGACGGATTCTCCTACAATGAGCAGTTCTTC. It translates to CASSRDGFSYNEQFF. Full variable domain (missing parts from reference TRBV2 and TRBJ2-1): EPEVTQTPSHQVTQMGQEVILRCVPISNHLYFYWYRQILGQKVEFLVSFYNNEISEKSEIFDDQFSVERPDGSNFTLKIRSTKLEDSAMYFCASSRDGFSYNEQFFGPGTRLTVL.

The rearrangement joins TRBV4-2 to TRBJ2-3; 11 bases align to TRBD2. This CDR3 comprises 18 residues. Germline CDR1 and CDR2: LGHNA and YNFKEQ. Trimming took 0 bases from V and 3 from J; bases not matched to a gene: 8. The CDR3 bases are TGTGCCAGCAGCCAAGACTCTACTAGCGGGAGAGGAACAGATACGCAGTATTTT. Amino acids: CASSQDSTSGRGTDTQYF.

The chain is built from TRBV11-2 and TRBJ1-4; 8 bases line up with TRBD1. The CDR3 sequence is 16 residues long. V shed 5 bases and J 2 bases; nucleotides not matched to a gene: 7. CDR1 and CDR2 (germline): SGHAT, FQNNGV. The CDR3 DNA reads TGTGCCAGCAGCCTTCGACAGGGGTTGACTAATGAAAAACTGTTTTTT. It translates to CASSLRQGLTNEKLFF.

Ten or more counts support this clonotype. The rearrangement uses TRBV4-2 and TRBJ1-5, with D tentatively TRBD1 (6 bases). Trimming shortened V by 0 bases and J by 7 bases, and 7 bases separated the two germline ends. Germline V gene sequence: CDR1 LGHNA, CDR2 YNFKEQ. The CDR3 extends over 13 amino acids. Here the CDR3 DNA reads TGTGCCAGCAGCCAAGATCAGGGGCAGCCCCAGCATTTT. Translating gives CASSQDQGQPQHF.

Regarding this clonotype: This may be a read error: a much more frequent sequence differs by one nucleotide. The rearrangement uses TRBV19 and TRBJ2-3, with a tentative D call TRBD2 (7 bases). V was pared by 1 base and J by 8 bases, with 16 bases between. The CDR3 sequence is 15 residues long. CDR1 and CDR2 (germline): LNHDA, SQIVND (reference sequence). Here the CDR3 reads CASSIGGGAPGTQYF. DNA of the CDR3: TGTGCCAGTAGTATAGGTGGGGGGGCCCCAGGTACGCAGTATTTT.

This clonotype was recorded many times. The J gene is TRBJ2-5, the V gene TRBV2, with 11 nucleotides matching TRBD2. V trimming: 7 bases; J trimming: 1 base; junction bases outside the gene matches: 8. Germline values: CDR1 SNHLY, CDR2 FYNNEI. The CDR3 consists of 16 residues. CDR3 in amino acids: CASNRGSGRAQETQYF. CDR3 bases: TGTGCCAGCAACAGGGGTAGCGGGAGGGCCCAAGAGACCCAGTACTTC. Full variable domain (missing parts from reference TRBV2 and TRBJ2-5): EPEVTQTPSHQVTQMGQEVILRCVPISNHLYFYWYRQILGQKVEFLVSFYNNEISEKSEIFDDQFSVERPDGSNFTLKIRSTKLEDSAMYFCASNRGSGRAQETQYFGPGTRLLVL.

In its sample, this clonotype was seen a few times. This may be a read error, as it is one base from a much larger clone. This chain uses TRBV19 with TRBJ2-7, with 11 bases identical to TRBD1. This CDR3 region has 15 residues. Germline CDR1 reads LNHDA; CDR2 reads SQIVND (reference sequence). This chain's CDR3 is CASSTRTGGSCEQYF. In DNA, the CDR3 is TGTGCCAGTAGTACCAGGACAGGGGGCTCCTGCGAGCAGTACTTC. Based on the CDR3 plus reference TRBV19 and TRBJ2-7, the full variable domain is DGGITQSPKYLFRKEGQNVTLSCEQNLNHDAMYWYRQDPGQGLRLIYYSQIVNDFQKGDIAEGYSVSREKKESFPLTVTSAQKNPTAFYLCASSTRTGGSCEQYFGPGTRLTVT.

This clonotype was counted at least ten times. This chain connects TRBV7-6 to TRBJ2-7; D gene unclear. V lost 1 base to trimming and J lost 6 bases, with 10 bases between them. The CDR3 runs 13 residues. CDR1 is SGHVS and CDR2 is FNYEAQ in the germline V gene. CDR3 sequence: CASSLVWGSEQYF. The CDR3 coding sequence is TGTGCCAGCAGCTTAGTGTGGGGTAGCGAGCAGTACTTC. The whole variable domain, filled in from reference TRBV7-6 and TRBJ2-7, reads GAGVSQSPRYKVTKRGQDVALRCDPISGHVSLYWYRQALGQGPEFLTYFNYEAQQDKSGLPNDRFSAERPEGSISTLTIQRTEQRDSAMYRCASSLVWGSEQYFGPGTRLTVT.

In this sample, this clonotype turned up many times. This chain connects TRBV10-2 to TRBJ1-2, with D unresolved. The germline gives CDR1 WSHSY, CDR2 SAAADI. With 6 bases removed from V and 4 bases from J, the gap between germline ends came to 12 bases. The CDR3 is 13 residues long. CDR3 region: CASSPDITYGYTF. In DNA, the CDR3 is TGCGCCAGCAGCCCTGACATTACCTATGGCTACACCTTC.

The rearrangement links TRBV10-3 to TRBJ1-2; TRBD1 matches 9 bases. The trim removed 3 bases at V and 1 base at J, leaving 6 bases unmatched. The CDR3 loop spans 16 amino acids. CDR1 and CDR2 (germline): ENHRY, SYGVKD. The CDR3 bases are TGTGCCATCAGTGAAACGGACAGGGGAGTTAACTATGGCTACACCTTC. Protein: CAISETDRGVNYGYTF.

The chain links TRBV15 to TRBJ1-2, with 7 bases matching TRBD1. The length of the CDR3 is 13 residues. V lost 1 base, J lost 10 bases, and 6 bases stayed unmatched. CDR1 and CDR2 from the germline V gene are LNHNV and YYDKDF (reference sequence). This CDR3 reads CATSRGTGTDYTF. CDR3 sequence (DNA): TGTGCCACCAGCAGAGGAACGGGGACAGACTACACCTTC. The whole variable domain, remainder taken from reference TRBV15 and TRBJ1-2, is DAMVIQNPRYQVTQFGKPVTLSCSQTLNHNVMYWYQQKSSQAPKLLFHYYDKDFNNEADTPDNFQSRRPNTSFCFLDIRSPGLGDTAMYLCATSRGTGTDYTFGSGTRLTVV.

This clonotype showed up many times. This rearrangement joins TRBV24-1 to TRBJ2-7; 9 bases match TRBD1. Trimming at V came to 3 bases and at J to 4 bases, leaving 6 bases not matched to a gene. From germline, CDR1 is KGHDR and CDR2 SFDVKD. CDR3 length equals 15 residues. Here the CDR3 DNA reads TGTGCCACCAGTGATACCGGGACAGGGCTGTACGAGCAGTACTTC. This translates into CATSDTGTGLYEQYF.

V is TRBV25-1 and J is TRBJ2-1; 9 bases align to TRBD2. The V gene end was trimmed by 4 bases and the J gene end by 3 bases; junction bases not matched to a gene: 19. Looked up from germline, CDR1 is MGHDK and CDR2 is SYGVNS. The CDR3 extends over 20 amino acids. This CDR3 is CASSGPRKMSSGTLYNEQFF. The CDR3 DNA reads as TGTGCCAGCAGTGGACCAAGAAAGATGTCTAGCGGGACTCTCTACAATGAGCAGTTCTTC.

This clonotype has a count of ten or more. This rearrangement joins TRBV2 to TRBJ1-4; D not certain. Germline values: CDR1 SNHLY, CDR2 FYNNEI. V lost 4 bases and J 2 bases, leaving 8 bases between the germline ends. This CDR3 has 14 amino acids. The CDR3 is CASSAFLTNEKLFF. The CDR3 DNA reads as TGTGCCAGCAGTGCCTTTCTGACTAATGAAAAACTGTTTTTT.

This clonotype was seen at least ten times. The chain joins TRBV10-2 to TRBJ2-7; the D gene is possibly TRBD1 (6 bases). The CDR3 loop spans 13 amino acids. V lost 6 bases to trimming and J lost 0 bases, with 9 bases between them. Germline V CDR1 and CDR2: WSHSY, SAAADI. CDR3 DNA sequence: TGCGCCAGCAGCGGACAGACCTCCTACGAGCAGTACTTC. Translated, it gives CASSGQTSYEQYF.

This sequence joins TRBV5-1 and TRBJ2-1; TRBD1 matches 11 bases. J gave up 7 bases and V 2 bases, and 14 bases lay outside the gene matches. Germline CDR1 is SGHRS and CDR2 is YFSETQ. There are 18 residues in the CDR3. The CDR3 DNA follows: TGCGCCAGCAGCTTCTCTCTAGCGGGACAGGGGGATATTAATGAGCAGTTCTTC. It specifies CASSFSLAGQGDINEQFF.

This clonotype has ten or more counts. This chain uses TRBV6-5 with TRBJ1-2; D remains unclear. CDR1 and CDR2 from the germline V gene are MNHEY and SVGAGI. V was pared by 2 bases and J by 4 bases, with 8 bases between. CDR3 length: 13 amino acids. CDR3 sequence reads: CASSYGAGYGYTF. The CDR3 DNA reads TGTGCCAGCAGTTACGGTGCGGGCTATGGCTACACCTTC.

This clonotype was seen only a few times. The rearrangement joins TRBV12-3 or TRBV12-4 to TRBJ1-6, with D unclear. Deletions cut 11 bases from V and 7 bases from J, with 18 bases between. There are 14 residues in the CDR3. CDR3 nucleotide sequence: TGTGCCCGCACATTAACGTTGGTAAATTCACCCCTCCACTTT. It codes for CARTLTLVNSPLHF.

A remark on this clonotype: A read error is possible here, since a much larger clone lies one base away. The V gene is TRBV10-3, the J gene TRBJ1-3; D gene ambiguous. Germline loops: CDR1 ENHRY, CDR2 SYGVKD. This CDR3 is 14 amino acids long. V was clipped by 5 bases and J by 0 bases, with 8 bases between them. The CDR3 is CAISHSNSGNTIYF. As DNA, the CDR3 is TGTGCCATCAGTCACAGTAACTCTGGAAACACCATATATTTT.

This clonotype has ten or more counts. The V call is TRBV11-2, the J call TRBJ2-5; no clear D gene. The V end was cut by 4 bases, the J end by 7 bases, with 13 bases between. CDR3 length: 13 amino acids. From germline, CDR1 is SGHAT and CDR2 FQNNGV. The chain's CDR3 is CASSYLSDSTQYF. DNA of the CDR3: TGTGCCAGCAGCTATTTGAGTGATTCGACCCAGTACTTC.

CDR3 protein: CASSQDQGSLDTQYF. CDR3 in DNA: TGCGCCAGCAGCCAAGATCAGGGCTCATTGGATACGCAGTATTTT. The chain has TRBV4-1 and TRBJ2-3; D is possibly TRBD1 (5 bases). In germline, CDR1 is MGHRA, CDR2 YSYEKL. The CDR3 has 15 amino acids. V was clipped by 0 bases and J by 6 bases, with 13 bases between them.